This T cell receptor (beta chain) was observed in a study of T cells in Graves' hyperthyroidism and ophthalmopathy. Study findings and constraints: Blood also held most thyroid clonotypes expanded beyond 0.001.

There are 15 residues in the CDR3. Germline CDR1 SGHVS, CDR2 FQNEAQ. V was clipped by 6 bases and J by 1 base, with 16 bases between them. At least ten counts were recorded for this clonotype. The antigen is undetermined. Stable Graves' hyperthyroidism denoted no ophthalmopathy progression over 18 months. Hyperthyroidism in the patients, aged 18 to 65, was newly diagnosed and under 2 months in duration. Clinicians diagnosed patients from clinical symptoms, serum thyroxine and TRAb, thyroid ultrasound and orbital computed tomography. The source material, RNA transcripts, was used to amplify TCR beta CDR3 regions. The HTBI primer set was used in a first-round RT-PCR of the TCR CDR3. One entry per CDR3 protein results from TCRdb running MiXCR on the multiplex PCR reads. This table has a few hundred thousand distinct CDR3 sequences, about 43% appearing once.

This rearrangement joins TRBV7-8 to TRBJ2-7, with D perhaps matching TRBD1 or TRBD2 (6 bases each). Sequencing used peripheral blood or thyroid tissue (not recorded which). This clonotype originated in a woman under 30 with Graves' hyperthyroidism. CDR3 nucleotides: TGTGCCAGCAGGGACAGCCGGGACTTTTCCTACGAGCAGTACTTC. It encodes CASRDSRDFSYEQYF.